The next 14 T cell receptor beta chains were all read from a single sample in a study of shared clonotypes between healthy human individuals. Naive CD8 cells, CD45RO-negative and positively selected for CCR7, excluded terminally differentiated effector memory CD45RA+ cells. Profiling relied on immunoSEQ multiplex PCR, and the TCRdb table lists in-frame clones only, not all of them. Here the sample spans some 2.1 million clones, just under 95% being singletons. Sequencing was done on a sample of naive CD8+ T cells from PBMCs. The source is a man younger than 35 in good health. Some clones in this sample may be carry-over from other donors' samples.

In regard to this clone: At the DNA level, this CDR3 is encoded by other sequences in the same sample as well. This chain joins TRBV2 and TRBJ2-7, with D hard to call. The CDR3 is made up of 12 amino acids. The germline gives CDR1 SNHLY, CDR2 FYNNEI. The V gene lost 3 bases and the J gene lost 3 bases, with 6 bases spanning the gap. As DNA, the CDR3 is TGTGCCAGCAGTGAGTCGTACTACGAGCAGTACTTC. This encodes CASSESYYEQYF.

Concerning this clone itself: The same CDR3 arises from other DNA sequences in this sample as well. The CDR3 DNA reads as TGTGCCAGCAGGATATCCTACGAGCAGTACTTC. Translated, it gives CASRISYEQYF. This chain connects TRBV11-2 to TRBJ2-7; D unresolved. The CDR3 spans 11 residues. The germline V and J ends were trimmed by 6 bases and 1 base, with 4 bases remaining between them. Germline CDR1 is SGHAT and CDR2 is FQNNGV. Supplemented by reference TRBV11-2 and TRBJ2-7, the full variable domain reads EAGVAQSPRYKIIEKRQSVAFWCNPISGHATLYWYQQILGQGPKLLIQFQNNGVVDDSQLPKDRFSAERLKGVDSTLKIQPAKLEDSAVYLCASRISYEQYFGPGTRLTVT.

V and J are TRBV6-5 and TRBJ1-4, with 8 bases matching TRBD1. This CDR3 contains 14 residues. Germline V gene data show CDR1 as MNHEY and CDR2 as SVGAGI. After removal of 4 bases from V and 12 bases from J, the junction contained 10 bases not matched to a gene. In DNA, the CDR3 is TGTGCCAGCAGTTGGACAGGGCCGTTAGGGGAACTGTTTTTT. Translation gives CASSWTGPLGELFF.

V gene TRBV9 combines with J gene TRBJ2-2; 8 nucleotides agree with TRBD2. The germline V gene has CDR1 SGDLS and CDR2 YYNGEE. This CDR3 contains 16 residues. V lost 0 bases, J lost 7 bases, and 8 bases stayed unmatched. CDR3 sequence reads: CASSVAAQREIGELFF. The CDR3 DNA is TGTGCCAGCAGCGTAGCTGCCCAGCGGGAGATCGGGGAGCTGTTTTTT. The variable domain in full, with the rest retrieved from reference TRBV9 and TRBJ2-2, is DSGVTQTPKHLITATGQRVTLRCSPRSGDLSVYWYQQSLDQGLQFLIQYYNGEERAKGNILERFSAQQFPDLHSELNLSSLELGDSALYFCASSVAAQREIGELFFGEGSRLTVL.

The chain employs TRBV13 and TRBJ2-7; D remains unclear. CDR3 length: 16 amino acids. CDR1 and CDR2 (germline): PRHDT, FYEKMQ (reference sequence). V was shortened by 0 bases and J by 4 bases, with 16 bases between the two germline ends. The CDR3 bases are TGTGCCAGCAGCTTAGGCCGGTCCCTATCGACTTACGAGCAGTACTTC. It translates to CASSLGRSLSTYEQYF.

V gene TRBV4-1 combines with J gene TRBJ2-7; D remains ambiguous. Trimming removed 2 bases from V and 4 bases from J, with 12 bases in between. The CDR3 length is 14 residues. Germline CDR1 reads MGHRA; CDR2 reads YSYEKL. The DNA for the CDR3 is TGCGCCAGCAGCCAAACGTTGGAGCTTTACGAGCAGTACTTC. It specifies CASSQTLELYEQYF.

The chain is built from TRBV7-2 and TRBJ2-1; 10 nucleotides line up with TRBD2. Looked up from germline, CDR1 is SGHTA and CDR2 is FQGNSA. V was clipped by 11 bases and J by 8 bases; unmatched bases: 9. This CDR3 is 13 amino acids long. The CDR3 sequence is CAARTSGFDEQFF. The CDR3 nucleotides are TGTGCCGCCAGGACTAGCGGCTTTGATGAGCAGTTCTTC.

The chain employs TRBV7-3 and TRBJ2-2, with 8 bases lining up with TRBD2. Germline V gives CDR1 SGHTA, CDR2 FQGTGA. The V segment lost 1 base and the J segment 6 bases; nucleotides outside the gene matches: 10. There are 17 residues in the CDR3. The CDR3 DNA reads TGTGCCAGCAGCTTAAACCCCCTCCCCGGGAGGGCCGGGGAGCTGTTTTTT. Its protein product is CASSLNPLPGRAGELFF.

The V call is TRBV28, the J call TRBJ1-1; TRBD1 is a possible D gene (6 bases). V lost 5 bases, J lost 5 bases, and 15 bases lay in between. The germline gives CDR1 MDHEN, CDR2 SYDVKM. This CDR3 has 14 amino acids. This chain's CDR3 is CASSLNYRATEAFF. In DNA form, the CDR3 reads TGTGCCAGCAGTCTGAACTACAGGGCAACTGAAGCTTTCTTT.

The J gene is TRBJ1-2, the V gene TRBV7-9; D may be TRBD1 (5 bases). The CDR3 is 14 residues long. Germline CDR1 SEHNR, CDR2 FQNEAQ (reference sequence). V gave up 4 bases and J gave up 4 bases, with 13 bases separating them. The CDR3 DNA reads TGTGCCAGCAGCTCTGAAAGGGGAGGCTATGGCTACACCTTC. It is translated as CASSSERGGYGYTF.

The chain joins TRBV28 to TRBJ1-4; 7 bases match TRBD1. The ends lost 7 bases at V and 6 bases at J; junction bases unmatched: 8. Germline V gene data show CDR1 as MDHEN and CDR2 as SYDVKM. The CDR3 extends over 14 amino acids. CDR3: CASTPDRDYEKLFF. Here the CDR3 DNA reads TGTGCCAGCACACCCGACAGGGACTATGAAAAACTGTTTTTT. The full variable domain, completed using reference TRBV28 and TRBJ1-4, is DVKVTQSSRYLVKRTGEKVFLECVQDMDHENMFWYRQDPGLGLRLIYFSYDVKMKEKGDIPEGYSVSREKKERFSLILESASTNQTSMYLCASTPDRDYEKLFFGSGTQLSVL.

Regarding this clone: Other DNA variants within this sample encode the same CDR3. The rearrangement joins TRBV5-1 to TRBJ2-7; D unclear. Trimming left V 1 base short and J 1 base short, with 9 bases between. Germline V gene data show CDR1 as SGHRS and CDR2 as YFSETQ. The CDR3 covers 14 residues. The CDR3: CASSLRAGSYEQYF. CDR3 coding DNA: TGCGCCAGCAGCTTGCGAGCAGGTTCCTACGAGCAGTACTTC.

The V call is TRBV27, the J call TRBJ2-6; D possibly corresponds to TRBD1 (5 bases). Germline CDR1 and CDR2: MNHEY and SMNVEV (reference sequence). The V and J ends lost 5 bases and 0 bases respectively, with 14 bases between them. The CDR3 totals 17 residues. In DNA form, the CDR3 reads TGTGCCAGCAGTCTGGTGGGGCTTTTCTCTGGGGCCAACGTCCTGACTTTC. Its protein is CASSLVGLFSGANVLTF.

This chain uses TRBV28 with TRBJ2-1; TRBD1 might be the D (5 bases). The CDR3 sequence is 16 residues long. The germline V gene has CDR1 MDHEN and CDR2 SYDVKM. V lost 7 bases and J lost 7, with 23 bases in between. The CDR3 loop reads CASTQNPDTHWNEQFF. DNA for the CDR3: TGTGCCAGCACACAAAACCCGGACACCCACTGGAATGAGCAGTTCTTC.